One T cell receptor (beta chain) is described in this entry. The target antigen is unknown. The assay was carried out at the deep level. Profiling relied on immunoSEQ multiplex PCR, and the TCRdb table lists in-frame clones only, not all of them. The table lists about 1.5 million clones, under 99% of them singletons, with 0.4% to 0.55% in the top ten. The sample is drawn from a study of shared clonotypes between healthy human individuals. Findings of the study overall: Investigators collected only blood, and repertoires in tissues likely differ.

V gave up 1 base and J gave up 9 bases, with 19 bases separating them. The CDR3 is 15 amino acids. Germline V gene lookup returns CDR1 SGHDN and CDR2 FVKESK. The sequence derives from a young man in good health. The sequencing input was naive CD4+ T cells sorted from blood. The subset was: CD45RA+ positively selected. The chain uses TRBV14 and TRBJ2-7; TRBD1 or TRBD2 may be the D gene (5 bases each). This chain's CDR3 is CASSQVRDVGFGQYF. CDR3 nucleotide sequence: TGTGCCAGCAGCCAAGTCCGGGACGTCGGATTCGGGCAGTACTTC.